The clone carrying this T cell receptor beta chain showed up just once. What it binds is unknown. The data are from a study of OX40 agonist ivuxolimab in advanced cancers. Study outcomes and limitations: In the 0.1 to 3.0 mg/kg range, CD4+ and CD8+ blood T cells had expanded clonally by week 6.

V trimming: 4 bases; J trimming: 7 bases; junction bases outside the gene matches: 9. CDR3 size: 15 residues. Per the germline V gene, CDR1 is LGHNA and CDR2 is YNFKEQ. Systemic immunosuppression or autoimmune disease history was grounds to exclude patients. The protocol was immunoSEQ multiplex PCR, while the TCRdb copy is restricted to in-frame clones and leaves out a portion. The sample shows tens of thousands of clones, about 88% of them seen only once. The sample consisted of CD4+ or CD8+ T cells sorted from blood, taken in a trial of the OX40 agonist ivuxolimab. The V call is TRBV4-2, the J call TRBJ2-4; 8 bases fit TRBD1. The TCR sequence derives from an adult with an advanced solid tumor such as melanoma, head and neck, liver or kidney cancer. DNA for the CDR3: TGTGCCAGCAGCCCGTCCCAGGGGGCGGGGAACATTCAGTACTTC. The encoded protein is CASSPSQGAGNIQYF.